These 16 T cell receptor beta chains came from one sample sequenced in a study of blood T cells in healthy people across ages. Combining a sample-barcoded 5' primer with a J-beta primer mix, a second PCR ran for about 7 to 11 cycles. TCRdb independently ran MiXCR on the 5' RACE reads; one entry per CDR3 protein. This sample has approximately 800,000 distinct CDR3 sequences; about 46% occur once, and the top ten carry roughly 18%. The sequenced sample consisted of blood. Receptors were obtained from a man older than 75 in good health.

The rearrangement links TRBV7-2 to TRBJ2-5, with TRBD2 identical over 8 bases. The closer fit of TRBJ2-7 to the DNA end suggests the J call may be wrong. This CDR3 is built from 15 residues. Germline CDR1 SGHTA, CDR2 FQGNSA. The CDR3 nucleotides are TGTGCCAGCAGCTTAGTGAGCGGGAGTACCCACGAGCAGTACTTC. This encodes CASSLVSGSTHEQYF.

The table lists this clonotype with many counts. This chain uses TRBV6-2 or TRBV6-3 with TRBJ1-5, with 7 bases aligning to TRBD1. The germline CDR1 and CDR2 sequences are MNHEY and SVGEGT. This CDR3 region has 16 residues. With V trimmed by 7 bases and J by 5 bases, 14 bases remained unmatched. CDR3 protein: CASTDSYRGVDQPQHF. CDR3 bases: TGTGCCAGCACCGATAGCTACAGGGGTGTTGATCAGCCCCAGCATTTT.

V and J are TRBV7-3 and TRBJ2-1; TRBD1 agrees at 7 bases. Germline assignment: CDR1 SGHTA and CDR2 FQGTGA. The CDR3 sequence is 15 residues long. V was pared by 5 bases and J by 4 bases, with 8 bases of the junction left unmatched. The CDR3, as DNA: TGTGCCAGCAGCCCCCCTAGGGGGCCGTACAATGAGCAGTTCTTC. Its translation is CASSPPRGPYNEQFF.

This clonotype was counted only a few times. The chain is built from TRBV7-3 and TRBJ2-5; the match to TRBD1 covers 7 bases. V was pared by 5 bases and J by 10 bases, with 10 bases of the junction left unmatched. Germline CDR1 reads SGHTA; CDR2 reads FQGTGA. CDR3 length equals 13 residues. In DNA, the CDR3 is TGTGCCAGCAGCCTTGACCGGGACAGAGACCAGTACTTC. This codes for CASSLDRDRDQYF.

V is TRBV14 and J is TRBJ2-1; a weak D match, TRBD1 (7 bases). V gave up 4 bases and J gave up 0 bases, with 13 bases separating them. In germline, CDR1 is SGHDN, CDR2 FVKESK. The CDR3 covers 16 residues. In DNA form, the CDR3 reads TGTGCCAGCAGCCGACAGGGCGGGGCCTCCTACAATGAGCAGTTCTTC. Protein: CASSRQGGASYNEQFF.

The rearrangement links TRBV29-1 to TRBJ2-1, with TRBD1 as a possible D gene (6 bases). Between the trimmed V and J ends, which lost 4 bases and 4 bases, there was a span of 11 bases. CDR3 length: 13 residues. Germline CDR1 SQVTM, CDR2 ANQGSEA. The CDR3 region has the DNA TGCAGCGTTGTGGACAGCCGGTACAATGAGCAGTTCTTC. This codes for CSVVDSRYNEQFF.

This clonotype was detected ten times or more. CDR3 nucleotides: TGTGCCAGCAGTCCTCTAGTTATCATAGGGGTAGATACGCAGTATTTT. Protein product: CASSPLVIIGVDTQYF. This chain uses TRBV28 with TRBJ2-3; tentatively, D is TRBD1 (5 bases). Looked up from germline, CDR1 is MDHEN and CDR2 is SYDVKM. This CDR3 has 16 residues. Trimming removed 5 bases from V and 5 bases from J, with 20 bases in between.

The chain joins TRBV5-6 to TRBJ1-2, with a weak D call TRBD1 (5 bases). There are 14 residues in the CDR3. With 4 bases removed from V and 1 base from J, the gap between germline ends came to 11 bases. The germline gives CDR1 SGHDT, CDR2 YYEEEE. DNA of the CDR3: TGTGCCAGCAGCGGGGGGACGGATAACTATGGCTACACCTTC. Amino acids: CASSGGTDNYGYTF.

The chain is built from TRBV3-1 and TRBJ2-1; 8 nucleotides agree with TRBD2. The V gene end was trimmed by 2 bases and the J gene end by 6 bases; junction bases not matched to a gene: 9. Germline V gene sequence: CDR1 LGHDT, CDR2 YNNKEL (reference sequence). The CDR3 length is 16 residues. As DNA, the CDR3 is TGTGCCAGCAGCCAACTACGGGAGGGCCCTTTCAATGAGCAGTTCTTC. Its protein product is CASSQLREGPFNEQFF.

The rearrangement links TRBV15 to TRBJ2-7, with D maybe TRBD2 (6 bases). V was clipped by 0 bases and J by 1 base, with 13 bases between them. The CDR3 consists of 16 residues. The germline gives CDR1 LNHNV, CDR2 YYDKDF (reference sequence). Here the CDR3 reads CATSRDRRVLSYEQYF. The CDR3 DNA reads TGTGCCACCAGCAGAGATCGGAGGGTTCTTTCCTACGAGCAGTACTTC.

This clonotype was counted only a few times. V gene TRBV9 combines with J gene TRBJ2-7; tentative D call: TRBD2 (5 bases). There are 15 residues in the CDR3. Trimming removed 5 bases from V and 7 bases from J, with 22 bases in between. Germline V gene sequence: CDR1 SGDLS, CDR2 YYNGEE. The CDR3 loop is CASSGLDTHYNEQYF. Here the CDR3 DNA reads TGTGCCAGCAGTGGACTCGACACCCACTACAATGAGCAGTACTTC. The full variable domain, with the rest looked up from reference TRBV9 and TRBJ2-7, is DSGVTQTPKHLITATGQRVTLRCSPRSGDLSVYWYQQSLDQGLQFLIQYYNGEERAKGNILERFSAQQFPDLHSELNLSSLELGDSALYFCASSGLDTHYNEQYFGPGTRLTVT.

CDR3 loop: CSATPPGTSSYNEQFF. The CDR3 DNA reads TGCAGTGCTACTCCGCCCGGGACTAGCAGTTACAATGAGCAGTTCTTC. The V call is TRBV20-1, the J call TRBJ2-1; the match to TRBD2 covers 9 bases. CDR3 size: 16 residues. The V gene end was trimmed by 4 bases and the J gene end by 4 bases; junction bases not matched to a gene: 11. Germline V gene lookup returns CDR1 DFQATT and CDR2 SNEGSKA (reference sequence).

The chain has TRBV13 and TRBJ1-4, with D possibly being TRBD1 (5 bases). Germline-derived CDR1 and CDR2 are PRHDT and FYEKMQ (reference sequence). Trimming removed 3 bases from V and 10 bases from J, with 15 bases in between. The CDR3 has 14 amino acids. The DNA of the CDR3 is TGTGCCAGCAGCTTCAGCGGGGGGAGTCGAAAACTGTTTTTT. Amino acid sequence: CASSFSGGSRKLFF.

This clonotype was counted at least ten times. This rearrangement joins TRBV21-1 to TRBJ2-7. TRBV21-1 is a known pseudogene. This CDR3 contains 15 residues. The CDR3 loop is CASSKLAQPPYEQYF. In DNA form, the CDR3 reads TGTGCCAGCAGCAAGTTGGCTCAACCGCCCTACGAGCAGTACTTC.

The rearrangement links TRBV27 to TRBJ2-7; either TRBD1 or TRBD2 may supply D (5 bases each). The J call is doubtful: the DNA matches TRBJ2-5 better. CDR1 and CDR2 from the germline V gene are MNHEY and SMNVEV (reference sequence). This CDR3 is built from 16 residues. The CDR3 region is CASSLEPTGRLETQYF. CDR3 nucleotides: TGTGCCAGCAGTCTCGAACCGACGGGGCGTTTGGAGACCCAGTACTTC.

In this sample, this clonotype turned up a few times. This chain joins TRBV9 and TRBJ2-1, with a possible D match to TRBD2 (6 bases). The CDR3 runs 15 residues. The V gene's germline CDR1 is SGDLS and CDR2 YYNGEE. Deletions cut 3 bases from V and 6 bases from J, with 16 bases between. The CDR3 loop is CASSAPGSGVNEQFF. CDR3 bases: TGTGCCAGCAGCGCCCCGGGTTCGGGGGTCAATGAGCAGTTCTTC.